Presented here are 5 T cell receptor beta chains from one specimen sequenced in a study of cytomegalovirus exposure and HLA in healthy donors. PCR employed 60 Vbeta and 13 Jbeta primers. Sequencing used immunoSEQ multiplex PCR; TCRdb keeps in-frame clones, though not all of them. The sample carries some 190,000 clones, 75% to 90% recorded once. Sequenced material: PBMCs. The receptors derive from a boy between 2 and 10 years old in good health and CMV-seronegative.

This clone was seen just once. The gene calls are TRBV9 and TRBJ2-2; D gene ambiguous. Germline-derived CDR1 and CDR2 are SGDLS and YYNGEE. The CDR3 consists of 13 residues. V gave up 7 bases and J gave up 7 bases, with 14 bases separating them. The CDR3 sequence: CASRRRSGGELFF. In DNA, the CDR3 is TGTGCCAGCCGAAGAAGGTCGGGCGGGGAGCTGTTTTTT.

The rearrangement uses TRBV6-8 and TRBJ2-2; TRBD1 agrees at 7 bases. The CDR3 length is 15 residues. Trimming removed 0 bases from V and 5 bases from J; junction bases left unmatched: 3. Germline V gene data show CDR1 as MNHGY and CDR2 as SAAAGT. The CDR3 spells CASSYSGQKTGELFF. Here the CDR3 DNA reads TGTGCCAGCAGTTACTCGGGACAGAAGACCGGGGAGCTGTTTTTT.

This clone appeared a single time. This chain uses TRBV11-1 with TRBJ2-7; 11 nucleotides match TRBD1. Germline V gives CDR1 SGHAT, CDR2 FQDESV (reference sequence). The V gene end was trimmed by 6 bases and the J gene end by 4 bases; junction bases not matched to a gene: 5. The CDR3 consists of 14 residues. The CDR3 DNA reads as TGTGCCAGCAGTCCGGGACAGGGGGGTTACGAGCAGTACTTC. This gives the protein CASSPGQGGYEQYF.

V is TRBV7-2 and J is TRBJ1-5; no definite D call. The germline V gene encodes CDR1 SGHTA and CDR2 FQGNSA. Trimming removed 2 bases from V and 3 bases from J, with 11 bases in between. CDR3 length: 15 residues. CDR3 residues: CASSLRRGINQPQHF. The DNA of the CDR3 is TGTGCCAGCAGCTTACGACGCGGAATCAATCAGCCCCAGCATTTT.

The J gene is TRBJ2-6, the V gene TRBV30; 7 bases agree with TRBD1. Germline values: CDR1 GTSNPN, CDR2 SVGIG (reference sequence). The V and J ends lost 4 bases and 1 base, in that order; junction bases with no gene match: 1. This CDR3 is built from 14 residues. The CDR3 region is CAWNRGSGANVLTF. DNA for the CDR3: TGTGCCTGGAACAGGGGATCTGGGGCCAACGTCCTGACTTTC.